These 28 T cell receptor delta chains were sequenced from one sample in a study of γδ T cells in repeated Plasmodium falciparum infection. TCRdb called clones anew from the multiplex PCR reads with CATT. The table has 90,000 to 95,000 delta-chain clones, 0.8% to 1% seen once. Flow sorting of PBMC yielded separate Vgamma9/Vdelta2+ and Vdelta2-negative gammadelta T cell populations for bulk repertoire analysis. Sequencing was done on a sample of gamma-delta T cells from blood. These receptors came from a pool of human donors (malaria-infected and uninfected, not separated).

This clone has a handful of counts. A single base is all that separates this from a far larger clone, so a read error is likely. Other DNA sequences in this specimen translate into the identical CDR3. The CDR3 DNA is TGTGCTCTTGGGGAGCCCCAACTTCCTCAAGTCGACTGTACTGGGGGACCACGGGGCGCCGATAAACTCATCTTT. This translates into CALGEPQLPQVDCTGGPRGADKLIF. The chain combines TRDV1 with TRDJ1; TRDD3 matches 9 bases. The CDR3 consists of 25 residues. Losses at the gene ends were 3 bases for V and 3 bases for J; bases not matched to a gene: 35. CDR1 is TSWWSYY and CDR2 is QGS in the germline V gene.

Turning to this clone: With a far larger clone one base away, a read error is the likely cause. Other DNA sequences within the sample encode an identical CDR3. The V gene corresponds to TRDV1; no J gene was called; TRDD3, the D gene given by the table, was not confirmed from the DNA. The length of the CDR3 is 17 residues. Germline V gene sequence: CDR1 TSWWSYY, CDR2 QGS. CDR3 DNA sequence: TGTGCTCTTGGGGAACGCCTCTTCTCCCGGGGAGAAGATAAGCTCATCTTT. Translation gives CALGERLFSRGEDKLIF.

About this clone: TCRdb has a much larger clone's protein, which differs at residue 11 from the translation of this DNA, likely because of a read error; what is shown is the protein translated from the DNA. J is TRDJ1 and V is TRDV1; D might be TRDD2 (6 bases). The J gene is absent in TCRdb and was assigned here via DNA matching to germline. Germline CDR1 reads TSWWSYY; CDR2 reads QGS. The V gene lost 1 base and the J gene lost 1 base, with 22 bases spanning the gap. This CDR3 is 19 amino acids long. DNA for the CDR3: TGTGCTCTTGGGGAACCAAACTCTCACACTCCTTCCCCCACCGATAAACTCATCTTT. As protein: CALGEPNSHTPSPTDKLIF.

The table lists this clone with many counts. This likely reflects a read error, since a far larger clone is one base away. The same CDR3 is also encoded by other DNA sequences in this sample. The chain recombines TRDV1 with TRDJ1; TRDD3 matches at 8 bases. This CDR3 has 18 amino acids. Germline CDR1 and CDR2: TSWWSYY and QGS. Written as DNA, the CDR3 is TGTGCTCTTGGGACCAGACCCTGGGGGACCCACGAGACCGATAAGCTCATCTTT. Encoded protein: CALGTRPWGTHETDKLIF.

Turning to this clone: The protein that TCRdb holds for this DNA derives from a much larger clone and differs from the translated DNA at residue 12, which likely indicates a read error; the protein shown here is translated from the DNA. The chain's CDR3 is CACDTSTTWAPHTDKLIF. In nucleotides, the CDR3 is TGTGCCTGTGACACATCTACGACCTGGGCCCCGCACACCGATAAACTCATCTTT. The chain employs TRDV2 and TRDJ1; TRDD3 might be the D (5 bases). TCRdb carries no J gene annotation; the J gene was assigned here by matching the DNA with germline. V lost 1 base and J 0 bases, leaving 20 bases between the germline ends. CDR1 and CDR2 (germline): GEAIGNYY, EKD. This CDR3 spans 18 amino acids.

Comments on this clone: TCRdb's protein for this DNA is that of a much larger clone and differs from the translation at residue 17, likely a read error; the protein shown is the DNA translation. The chain couples TRDV1 to TRDJ1; the match to TRDD3 covers 7 bases. The J gene is not listed in TCRdb, so it was assigned here from a DNA match to germline. The CDR3 is made up of 22 amino acids. Germline V gene data show CDR1 as TSWWSYY and CDR2 as QGS. The CDR3 nucleotides are TGTGCTCTTGGGGACTCCGCCACTTCCCACCTAAATACTGGGGAGGTGGACGATAGACTCATCTTT. Its protein product is CALGDSATSHLNTGEVDDRLIF.

The J segment is TRDJ1; no V gene was assigned. This CDR3 contains 12 residues. The CDR3 sequence: CATLFPAPKLIF. In DNA form, the CDR3 reads TGTGCGACTCTCTTCCCCGCCCCCAAACTCATCTTT.

This clone has only a few counts. One base separates it from a far larger clone, so it is likely a read error. The sample carries other DNA sequences with the same CDR3. The chain has TRDV2 and TRDJ1; the match to TRDD3 covers 8 bases. TCRdb lists no J gene, so it was determined here by aligning the DNA to germline. There are 18 residues in the CDR3. V lost 2 bases and J lost 0; bases outside the gene matches: 13. CDR1 and CDR2 (germline): GEAIGNYY, EKD. The CDR3 sequence is CACDSLLGDTPYTDKLIF. CDR3 coding DNA: TGTGCCTGTGACAGTTTGCTGGGGGACACCCCGTACACCGATAAACTCATCTTT.

This clone was recorded a few times. It differs at one base from a far larger clone, so likely a read error. Other DNA sequences within the sample encode an identical CDR3. The chain carries TRDV2 and TRDJ2, with 10 bases identical to TRDD3. No J gene was available from TCRdb, and it was assigned here by a germline match of the DNA. This CDR3 has 20 amino acids. Trimming cost V 4 bases and J 2 bases; bases outside gene matches: 18. The V gene's germline CDR1 is GEAIGNYY and CDR2 EKD. The CDR3 region is CACDTIPTGGLIELTAQLFF. The CDR3 DNA follows: TGTGCCTGTGATACTATCCCTACTGGGGGATTAATTGAGTTGACAGCACAACTCTTCTTT.

This clone was recorded many times. The rearrangement joins TRDV2 to TRDJ3, with 7 bases aligning to TRDD3. V lost 3 bases to trimming and J lost 2 bases; unmatched junction nucleotides: 18. CDR1 is GEAIGNYY, CDR2 EKD, per germline. This CDR3 spans 21 amino acids. In DNA, the CDR3 is TGTGCCTGTGACCCAGCGACGACTACTGGGGACCGTACCTGGGACACCCGACAGATGTTTTTC. Translated, it gives CACDPATTTGDRTWDTRQMFF.

A few counts support this clone. TCRdb pairs this DNA with a much larger clone's protein that differs at residue 4, likely a read error; the protein shown was translated from the DNA. The chain links TRDV1 to TRDJ1; 10 bases fit TRDD3. The J gene is not listed in TCRdb, so it was assigned here from a DNA match to germline. The CDR3 is 18 amino acids. Germline loops: CDR1 TSWWSYY, CDR2 QGS. The CDR3 sequence is CALRELILITGGSDKLIF. CDR3 in DNA: TGTGCTCTTAGGGAACTAATCCTAATTACTGGGGGATCCGATAAACTCATCTTT.

In regard to this clone: The likely explanation is a read error, given a far larger clone one base away. Other DNA sequences in this sample translate to the same CDR3. The chain joins TRDV2 to TRDJ1, with D maybe TRDD3 (5 bases). The J gene comes from matching the DNA to germline here; TCRdb lacks it. The V end was cut by 0 bases, the J end by 6 bases, with 16 bases between. CDR3 length equals 15 residues. The germline V gene has CDR1 GEAIGNYY and CDR2 EKD. The CDR3 is CACDTLVLGENKLIF. CDR3 coding DNA: TGTGCCTGTGACACCCTAGTCCTGGGAGAAAATAAACTCATCTTT.

Comment on this clone: TCRdb's protein for this DNA is that of a much larger clone and differs from the translation at residue 13, likely a read error; the protein shown is the DNA translation. The CDR3 sequence is CALGESEFWGIRDDKLIF. CDR3 nucleotide sequence: TGTGCTCTTGGGGAATCTGAGTTCTGGGGGATACGAGACGATAAACTCATCTTT. The V gene is TRDV1, the J gene TRDJ1, with 12 positions matching TRDD3. TCRdb does not report a J gene; here it was assigned by matching the DNA to germline references. Germline V CDR1 and CDR2: TSWWSYY, QGS. The CDR3 runs 18 residues. The ends lost 2 bases at V and 4 bases at J; junction bases unmatched: 11.

This clone occurred many times. The chain recombines TRDV1 with TRDJ1, with TRDD3 matching over 8 bases. The CDR3 length is 24 residues. Germline CDR1 and CDR2: TSWWSYY and QGS. With V trimmed by 4 bases and J by 0 bases, 31 bases remained unmatched. CDR3 bases: TGTGCTCTTGGGGCCCATCTCCGGACTTCGAAACTCTGGGGGAGGGGGAAGTACACCGATAAACTCATCTTT. This codes for CALGAHLRTSKLWGRGKYTDKLIF.

On this clone itself: A read error likely explains why the TCRdb protein, taken from a much larger clone, differs from this DNA's translation at residue 7; the protein shown is translated from the DNA. In DNA form, the CDR3 reads TGTGCTCTTGGGGAAAGACGAACCCCAGGAGTACTTCTCCACACCGATAAACTCATCTTT. It specifies CALGERRTPGVLLHTDKLIF. The chain carries TRDV1 and TRDJ1; D not certain. The J gene comes from matching the DNA to germline here; TCRdb lacks it. The CDR3 consists of 20 residues. The germline CDR1 and CDR2 sequences are TSWWSYY and QGS. Deletions cut 2 bases from V and 0 bases from J, with 25 bases between.

In the case of this clone: This likely came from a read error, as a far larger clone is one base away. The identical CDR3 is also encoded by other nucleotide sequences in the sample. The CDR3 sequence: CACDTGGDHTDKLIF. The CDR3 nucleotides are TGTGCCTGTGACACAGGGGGAGACCACACCGATAAACTCATCTTT. The rearrangement links TRDV2 to TRDJ1; perhaps TRDD3 as D (6 bases). TCRdb records no J gene; here it was assigned by comparing the DNA to germline. CDR3 length: 15 residues. Germline lookup yields CDR1 GEAIGNYY and CDR2 EKD. With 1 base removed from V and 0 bases from J, the gap between germline ends came to 11 bases.

As regards this clone: Translating this DNA gives a protein that differs at residue 22 from the TCRdb one, which belongs to a much larger clone; a read error is likely, and the protein shown is this translation. There is no J gene call, but TRDV2 is given as the V gene; TRDD3 is the table's D call and was not checked against the DNA. Germline CDR1 and CDR2: GEAIGNYY and EKD. The CDR3 is made up of 24 amino acids. CDR3 sequence reads: CACDTVLRSGETDRSSWDTRQVFF. The CDR3 DNA sequence: TGTGCCTGTGACACCGTCCTACGGTCGGGAGAAACAGATAGAAGCTCCTGGGACACCCGACAGGTGTTTTTC.

In regard to this clone: A much bigger clone sits one base away, suggesting this may be a read error. No J gene was named, though the V gene is TRDV2; the DNA was not used to check the table's D call, TRDD3. Per germline, CDR1 GEAIGNYY and CDR2 EKD. This CDR3 has 18 amino acids. CDR3 nucleotides: TGTGCCTGTGACGGACGGACTTTAACTGGGGGAGATCCCGATAAGCTCATCTTT. As protein: CACDGRTLTGGDPDKLIF.

With respect to this clone: A read error is likely here: a far larger clone is one base away. Other DNA sequences from this sample encode an identical CDR3 as well. CDR3 sequence reads: CALGERGSTFELWWGFVDKLIF. The CDR3 DNA reads as TGTGCTCTTGGGGAAAGGGGATCCACCTTTGAGTTGTGGTGGGGGTTTGTCGATAAACTCATCTTT. The genes are TRDV1 and TRDJ1; possible D gene TRDD3, 6 bases. The J gene, left out of TCRdb, was set here by checking the DNA against germline. CDR1 and CDR2 (germline): TSWWSYY, QGS. The CDR3 runs to 22 residues. V gave up 2 bases and J gave up 4 bases, with 35 bases separating them.

This clone occurred a few times. TCRdb has a much larger clone's protein, which differs at residue 20 from the translation of this DNA, likely because of a read error; what is shown is the protein translated from the DNA. V is TRDV1 and J is TRDJ1; either TRDD2 or TRDD3 may supply D (7 bases each). Germline CDR1 and CDR2: TSWWSYY and QGS. The CDR3 consists of 22 residues. The CDR3 sequence is CALGDPGFLQGGILRRGDKPIF. CDR3 in DNA: TGTGCTCTTGGGGACCCTGGATTCCTACAAGGGGGGATCCTCCGGCGCGGCGATAAACCCATCTTT.

This clone was seen more than once but under ten times. TCRdb shows a much larger clone's protein in place of this DNA's translation, and the two differ at residue 4, likely through a read error; the protein shown is translated from the DNA. V is TRAV36/DV7 and J is TRDJ1; 12 nucleotides agree with TRDD3. V shed 3 bases, J shed 0 bases, and the junction held 27 bases outside the gene matches. The V gene's germline CDR1 is VTNFRS and CDR2 LTSSGIE (reference sequence). CDR3 size: 23 residues. CDR3 sequence reads: CAVVGFARRNYWGILRYTDKLIF. The CDR3 bases are TGTGCTGTGGTAGGGTTTGCGCGACGAAACTACTGGGGGATACTTAGGTACACCGATAAACTCATCTTT.

This clone occurred a few times. The amino acid sequence in TCRdb belongs to a much larger clone and departs from this DNA's translation at residue 16, likely a sequencing read error; the sequence shown is translated from the DNA. This rearrangement joins TRDV1 to TRDJ1; 9 nucleotides line up with TRDD3. The CDR3 length is 18 residues. Germline-derived CDR1 and CDR2 are TSWWSYY and QGS. CDR3 loop: CALGEFAWGMKTTDKHIF. The CDR3 nucleotides read TGTGCTCTTGGGGAATTCGCCTGGGGGATGAAGACGACCGATAAACACATCTTT.

In this sample, this clone turned up a few times. A far larger clone is one nucleotide away, so this likely arose from a read error. Other DNA variants within this sample encode the same CDR3. V is TRDV1 and J is TRDJ2, with 8 bases fitting TRDD3. CDR3 size: 24 residues. Germline CDR1 and CDR2: TSWWSYY and QGS. The chain's CDR3 is CALGVTPTPRVLGVLRGSTAQLFF. CDR3 nucleotides: TGTGCTCTCGGGGTCACTCCTACGCCGAGGGTACTGGGGGTTCTCCGCGGCTCGACAGCACAACTCTTCTTT.

This clone came up a few times. The protein held in TCRdb is that of a much larger clone and does not match this DNA's translation at residue 10, likely because of a read error; the protein shown is translated from the DNA. The gene calls are TRDV1 and TRDJ1; 13 bases line up with TRDD3. The J gene is absent in TCRdb and was assigned here via DNA matching to germline. The CDR3 extends over 22 amino acids. Trimming removed 0 bases from V and 0 bases from J; junction bases left unmatched: 16. Germline V gene data show CDR1 as TSWWSYY and CDR2 as QGS. In nucleotides, the CDR3 is TGTGCTCTTGGGGAACTGGGATCAAGTCATACTGGGGGATACGTCGACACCGATAAACTCATCTTT. Its translation is CALGELGSSHTGGYVDTDKLIF.

A few counts support this clone. The mismatch at residue 17 between this DNA's translation and the TCRdb protein of a much larger clone likely reflects a read error; the protein shown is translated from the DNA. Called V gene: TRDV1; the J gene was not called. The V gene's germline CDR1 is TSWWSYY and CDR2 QGS. This CDR3 contains 19 residues. The CDR3 nucleotides are TGTGCTCTTGCCCTCCCACCCTTATACGGGACTGAGCGTATCGATAAATTCATCTTT. Residues: CALALPPLYGTERIDKFIF.

Note on this clone: Possible read error: a much larger clone is one base away. This chain links TRDV1 with TRDJ1, with TRDD3 matching over 10 bases. TCRdb is silent on the J gene; assignment here came from matching the DNA to germline. The CDR3 is 19 amino acids. The germline CDR1 and CDR2 sequences are TSWWSYY and QGS. DNA of the CDR3: TGTGCTCTTGGGGGACTAGGTGGGGGATACAGGGGGTACACCGGTAAACTCATCTTT. Its protein product is CALGGLGGGYRGYTGKLIF.

In regard to this clone: This DNA's translation and the protein TCRdb lists, from a much larger clone, do not match at residue 8, likely due to a read error; the protein shown is translated from the DNA. The chain links TRDV1 to TRDJ1; TRDD3 matches 10 bases. No J gene is reported in TCRdb; it was inferred here by comparing the DNA with germline. Germline V CDR1 and CDR2: TSWWSYY, QGS. Trimming removed 5 bases from V and 9 bases from J; junction bases left unmatched: 24. CDR3 length: 19 amino acids. CDR3 sequence reads: CALGFQSASTGGLALQLIF. In DNA form, the CDR3 reads TGTGCTCTTGGGTTTCAATCTGCGAGCACTGGGGGATTGGCCCTACAACTCATCTTT.

This clone showed up many times. The mismatch at residue 7 between this DNA's translation and the TCRdb protein of a much larger clone likely reflects a read error; the protein shown is translated from the DNA. The chain links TRDV2 to TRDJ1; 7 nucleotides agree with TRDD3. Trimming cost V 0 bases and J 1 base; bases outside gene matches: 10. The germline V gene encodes CDR1 GEAIGNYY and CDR2 EKD. The CDR3 covers 17 residues. The CDR3 coding sequence is TGTGCCTGTGACACCGTGGCTGGGGGCCCACCCACCGATAAACTCATCTTT. Its protein product is CACDTVAGGPPTDKLIF.